This T cell receptor beta chain was captured by sequencing in a study of Ad26.COV2.S vaccination and SARS-CoV-2 variants (dated by TCRdb to the early 2020s). Looking at the study overall: Vaccine-arm donors were drawn from COV1001, a multicentre, randomized, double-blind, placebo-controlled phase I-IIa trial of Ad26.COV2.S in healthy adults. Ad26.COV2.S was given intramuscularly at 5x10^10 or 1x10^11 viral particles, as a single shot or as two shots 56 days apart. Sequencing of the TCRbeta repertoire served to evaluate the specificity and breadth of SARS-CoV-2-reactive T cell receptors following Ad26.COV2.S vaccination. A total of roughly 30 samples were included in the TCR-sequenced set, comprising 19 Ad26.COV2.S vaccine recipients, 5 placebo recipients and 8 SARS-CoV-2 convalescent individuals. Trial participants were randomized into five groups of five, in which low-dose or high-dose Ad26.COV2.S was given once or twice, or placebo was given on both occasions. Blinding of investigators to trial group allocation was maintained during experiments and outcome assessment.

The paper's findings and limits, for the study overall: Non-spike TCR breadth was comparable between vaccine and placebo recipients, consistent with the vaccine containing only spike. Substantial breadth of spike-specific CD8+ and CD4+ T cell responses was reported after vaccination. The study was not powered for comparison of responses between vaccine doses or regimens. Spike-specific TCR breadth was higher in Ad26.COV2.S recipients than in placebo recipients (P = 0.0014). The authors noted that total T cell responses may have been underestimated by the TCR breadth and depth analyses.

TCRbeta CDR3 regions were sequenced with the immunoSEQ Assay. After extraction, genomic DNA underwent amplification by bias-controlled multiplex PCR, followed by high-throughput sequencing. The study's own analysis went as follows. To quantify the absolute abundance of every unique TCRbeta CDR3 region, sequences were collapsed and filtered. T cell fraction was estimated by normalization of TCRbeta template counts to usable DNA, with usable DNA being measured through amplification of reference genes present in all nucleated cells. Repertoire TCRs were annotated as SARS-CoV-2-specific when V gene, CDR3 amino acid sequence and J gene were exactly matched to a known reactive TCR set. MIRA supplied the reference SARS-CoV-2 TCR set, which was filtered for enrichment in COVID-19-positive ImmuneCODE repertoires so that public or cross-reactive TCRs were removed. Drawing on the MIRA antigens, annotated TCRs were analysed further at the level of specific ORF or position within ORF. Breadth was defined as the number of annotated unique rearrangements divided by the total number of unique productive rearrangements, and depth was defined as the summed frequency of the annotated unique rearrangements. Two-sided Wilcoxon rank-sum tests were used to compare TCR breadth between groups. This is the immuneACCESS table as TCRdb keeps it, with only in-frame sequences that have V and J called. A part of the clones is gone; compared with another copy, unresolved V genes explain less than half, and the rest is unexplained. V, J and clone size are taken as reported in that table, and D and trimming were inferred from the DNA itself. For this sample the table gives around 450,000 clones, of which 90% were detected only once. The leading ten clones occupy 12% of the sample.

The CDR3 covers 14 residues, taking in both the cysteine and the phenylalanine. Of all the DNA, just the CDR3 is kept, 42 bases in frame from base 1. CDR1 KGHDR and CDR2 SFDVKD were looked up in the germline V gene. Cut back by 7 bases and 2 bases, the V and J ends lie 13 bases apart. Regarding this clone: No cognate antigen has been identified for it. Base qualities are missing; no much larger clone stands one base away.

What this sample's treatment or condition label stands for: roughly 19 received Ad26.COV2.S at low or high dose, single or two shots; about five received placebo; per-sample allocation not given. For vaccine and placebo recipients, the sequenced repertoires came from samples collected on day 63 after the first injection. In Cohort 1b, 25 or so adults aged 18-55 years were enrolled at a single site in Boston, USA, between 29 July and 7 August 2020. Ad26.COV2.S was a replication-incompetent adenovirus type 26 vector that expressed a prefusion-stabilized SARS-CoV-2 spike protein derived from the original Wuhan strain.

The TCR sequence derives from a person aged 18-65 years who received the Ad26.COV2.S COVID-19 vaccine or a placebo. Sequenced here: peripheral blood, sampled in a trial of Ad26.COV2.S vaccine versus placebo. The chain is made from TRBV24-1 and TRBJ2-5; 7 matching bases give a weak D call of TRBD2. The nucleotide sequence reads TGTGCCACCAGCAGGGGAGGGGGACAAGAGACCCAGTACTTC. The encoded protein is CATSRGGGQETQYF.